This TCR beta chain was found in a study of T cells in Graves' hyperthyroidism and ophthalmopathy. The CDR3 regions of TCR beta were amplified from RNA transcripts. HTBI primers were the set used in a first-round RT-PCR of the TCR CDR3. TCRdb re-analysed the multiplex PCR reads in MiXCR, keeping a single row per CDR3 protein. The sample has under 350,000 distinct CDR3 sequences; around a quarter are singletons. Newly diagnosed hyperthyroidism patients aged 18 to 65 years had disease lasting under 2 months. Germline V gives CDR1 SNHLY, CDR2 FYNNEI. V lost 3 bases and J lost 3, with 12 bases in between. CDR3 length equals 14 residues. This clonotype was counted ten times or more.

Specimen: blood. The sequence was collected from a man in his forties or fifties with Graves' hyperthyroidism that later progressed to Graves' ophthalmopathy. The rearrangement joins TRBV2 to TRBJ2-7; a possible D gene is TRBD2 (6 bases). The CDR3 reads CASSDLRGGYEQYF. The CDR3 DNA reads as TGTGCCAGCAGTGATCTGCGGGGCGGCTACGAGCAGTACTTC.